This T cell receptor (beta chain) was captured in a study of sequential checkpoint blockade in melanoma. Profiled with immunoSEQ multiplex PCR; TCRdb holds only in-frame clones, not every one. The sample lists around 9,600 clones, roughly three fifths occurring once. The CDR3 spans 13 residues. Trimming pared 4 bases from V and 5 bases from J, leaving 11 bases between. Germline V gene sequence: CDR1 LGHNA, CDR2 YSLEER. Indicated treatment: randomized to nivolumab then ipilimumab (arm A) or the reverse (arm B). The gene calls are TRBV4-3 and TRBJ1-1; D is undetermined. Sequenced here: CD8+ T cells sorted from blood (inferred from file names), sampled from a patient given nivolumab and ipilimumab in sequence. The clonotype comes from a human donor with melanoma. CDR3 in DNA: TGCGCCAGCAGCCCGACCCCGGGAACTGAAGCTTTCTTT. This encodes CASSPTPGTEAFF.